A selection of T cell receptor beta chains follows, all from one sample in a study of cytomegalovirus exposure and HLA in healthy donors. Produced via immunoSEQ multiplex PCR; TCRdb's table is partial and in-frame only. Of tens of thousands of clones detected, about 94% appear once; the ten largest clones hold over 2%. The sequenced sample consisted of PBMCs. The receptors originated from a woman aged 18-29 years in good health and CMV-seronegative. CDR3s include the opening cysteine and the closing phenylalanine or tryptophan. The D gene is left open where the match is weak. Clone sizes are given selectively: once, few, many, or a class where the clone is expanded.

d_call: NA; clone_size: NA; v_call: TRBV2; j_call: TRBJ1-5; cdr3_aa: CGGQPQHF; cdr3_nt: TGCGGGGGTCAGCCCCAGCATTTT
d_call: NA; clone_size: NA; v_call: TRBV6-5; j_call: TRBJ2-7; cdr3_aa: CASSSQGYEQYF; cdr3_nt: TGTGCCAGCAGTTCACAGGGTTACGAGCAGTACTTC
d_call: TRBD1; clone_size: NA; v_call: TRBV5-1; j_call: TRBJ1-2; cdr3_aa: CASSYGQGNYGYTF; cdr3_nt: TGCGCCAGCAGCTACGGACAGGGTAACTATGGCTACACCTTC
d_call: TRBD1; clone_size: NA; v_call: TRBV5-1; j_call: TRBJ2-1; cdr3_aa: CASSDLRRGQGGDEQFF; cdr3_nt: TGCGCCAGCAGCGACCTCCGACGGGGACAGGGAGGCGATGAGCAGTTCTTC
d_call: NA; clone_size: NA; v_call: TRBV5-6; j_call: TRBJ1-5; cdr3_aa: CASSRTANQPQHF; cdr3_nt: TGTGCCAGCAGTCGGACAGCTAATCAGCCCCAGCATTTT
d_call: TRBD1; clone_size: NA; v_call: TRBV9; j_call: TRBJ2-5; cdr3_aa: CASSVGQGAETQYF; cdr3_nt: TGTGCCAGCAGCGTGGGACAGGGGGCGGAGACCCAGTACTTC
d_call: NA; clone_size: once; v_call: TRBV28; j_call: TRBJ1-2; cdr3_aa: CASTTFMSRGYTF; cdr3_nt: TGTGCCAGCACCACCTTTATGTCGAGGGGCTACACCTTC
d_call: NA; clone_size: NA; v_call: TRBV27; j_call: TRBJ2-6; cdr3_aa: CASSFSWTGYSGANVLTF; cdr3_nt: TGTGCCAGCAGTTTTTCGTGGACGGGGTACTCTGGGGCCAACGTCCTGACTTTC
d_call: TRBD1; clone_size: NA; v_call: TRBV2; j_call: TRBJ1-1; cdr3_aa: CASRDVLDRKAFF; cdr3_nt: TGTGCCAGCAGGGATGTCCTGGACAGGAAAGCTTTCTTT
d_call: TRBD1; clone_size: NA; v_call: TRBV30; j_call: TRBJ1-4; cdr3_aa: CAQRTGGEKLFF; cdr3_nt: TGTGCTCAAAGGACAGGGGGCGAAAAACTGTTTTTT
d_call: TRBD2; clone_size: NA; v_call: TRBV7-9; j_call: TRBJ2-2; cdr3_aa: CASSPSSGALTGELFF; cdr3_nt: TGTGCCAGCAGCCCATCTAGCGGGGCCTTAACCGGGGAGCTGTTTTTT
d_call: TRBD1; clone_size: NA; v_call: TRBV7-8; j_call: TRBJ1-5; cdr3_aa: CASSLTGTGANQPQHF; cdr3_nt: TGTGCCAGCAGCTTGACCGGGACAGGGGCCAATCAGCCCCAGCATTTT
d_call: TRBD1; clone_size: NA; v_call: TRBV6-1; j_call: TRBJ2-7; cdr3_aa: CASGQGAAFYEQYF; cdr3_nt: TGTGCCAGCGGACAGGGGGCCGCTTTCTACGAGCAGTACTTC
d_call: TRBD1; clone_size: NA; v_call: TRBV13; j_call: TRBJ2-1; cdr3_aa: CASSFYRDRSYNEQFF; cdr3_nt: TGTGCCAGCAGCTTCTACCGGGACAGGAGCTACAATGAGCAGTTCTTC
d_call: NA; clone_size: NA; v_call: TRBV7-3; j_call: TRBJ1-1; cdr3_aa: CASSLAPAVNTEAFF; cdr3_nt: TGTGCCAGCAGCTTAGCCCCCGCAGTGAACACTGAAGCTTTCTTT
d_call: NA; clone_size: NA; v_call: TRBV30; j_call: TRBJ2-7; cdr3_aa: CAWSYSFTYEQYF; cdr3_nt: TGTGCCTGGAGTTACAGCTTTACCTACGAGCAGTACTTC
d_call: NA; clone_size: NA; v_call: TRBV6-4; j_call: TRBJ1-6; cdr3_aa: CASSEVTGGNSPLHF; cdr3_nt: TGTGCCAGCAGTGAGGTGACAGGCGGTAATTCACCCCTCCACTTT
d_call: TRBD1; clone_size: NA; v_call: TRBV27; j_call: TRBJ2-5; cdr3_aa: CASSLSPGGVRETQYF; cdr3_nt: TGTGCCAGCAGTTTAAGTCCAGGGGGCGTCCGGGAGACCCAGTACTTC